This T cell receptor (beta chain) was recorded in a study of neurological immune-mediated disorders. MiXCR, applied by TCRdb to the 5' RACE reads, yields one record per CDR3 protein. The sample has 15,000 to 20,000 distinct CDR3 sequences, around 10% seen once. The healthy controls volunteered at a blood bank in Maryland, USA. Libraries from sorted cells used 1 million T cells (CD4+ or CD8+). Germline CDR1 SGHKS, CDR2 YYEKEE (reference sequence). The junction had 8 bases not matched to a gene; V was cut back by 4 bases and J by 5 bases. This CDR3 is 15 amino acids long. This clonotype occurred many times.

Sequenced material: CD8+ T cells from blood. This clonotype was obtained from a woman between 45 and 60 years old in good health. V is TRBV5-5 and J is TRBJ2-1, with 8 bases identical to TRBD1. In DNA form, the CDR3 reads TGTGCCAGCAGCCTGAGGACAGGGCCAAACAATGAGCAGTTCTTC. It is translated as CASSLRTGPNNEQFF.